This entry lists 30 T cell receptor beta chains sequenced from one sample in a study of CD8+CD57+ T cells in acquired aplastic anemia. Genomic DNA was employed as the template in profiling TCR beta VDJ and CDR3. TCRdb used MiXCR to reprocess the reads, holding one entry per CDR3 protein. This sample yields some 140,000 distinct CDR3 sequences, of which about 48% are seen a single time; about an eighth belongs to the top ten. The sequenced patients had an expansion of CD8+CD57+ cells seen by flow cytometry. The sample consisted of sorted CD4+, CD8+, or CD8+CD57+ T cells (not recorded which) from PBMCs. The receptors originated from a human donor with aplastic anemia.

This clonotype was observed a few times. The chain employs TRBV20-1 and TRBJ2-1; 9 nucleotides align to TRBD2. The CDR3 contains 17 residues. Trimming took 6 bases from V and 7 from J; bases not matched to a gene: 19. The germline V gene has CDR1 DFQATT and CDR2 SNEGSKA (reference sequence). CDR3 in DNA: TGCAGTGCCCCCCGGGTAGCGGGGGCCCTCCGATTGAATGAGCAGTTCTTC. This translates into CSAPRVAGALRLNEQFF.

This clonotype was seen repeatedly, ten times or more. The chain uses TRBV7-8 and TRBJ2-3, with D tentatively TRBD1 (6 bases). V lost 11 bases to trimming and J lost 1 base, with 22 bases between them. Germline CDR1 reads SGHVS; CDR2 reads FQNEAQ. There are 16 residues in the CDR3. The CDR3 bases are TGTGCCCTAGGGGGAAGGGACAAGACGGGCACAGATACGCAGTATTTT. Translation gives CALGGRDKTGTDTQYF.

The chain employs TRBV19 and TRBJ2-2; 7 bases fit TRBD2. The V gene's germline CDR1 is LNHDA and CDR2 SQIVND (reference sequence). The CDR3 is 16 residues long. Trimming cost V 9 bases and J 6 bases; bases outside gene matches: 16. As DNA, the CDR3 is TGTGCCAGCAGCGTGGGGGGGAAAGTCCAGGCCGGGGAGCTGTTTTTT. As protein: CASSVGGKVQAGELFF.

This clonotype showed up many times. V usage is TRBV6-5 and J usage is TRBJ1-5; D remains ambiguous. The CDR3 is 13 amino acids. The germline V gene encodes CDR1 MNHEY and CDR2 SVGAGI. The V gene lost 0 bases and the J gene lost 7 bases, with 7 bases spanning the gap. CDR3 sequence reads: CASSYSTRQPQHF. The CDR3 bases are TGTGCCAGCAGTTACTCAACGAGGCAGCCCCAGCATTTT.

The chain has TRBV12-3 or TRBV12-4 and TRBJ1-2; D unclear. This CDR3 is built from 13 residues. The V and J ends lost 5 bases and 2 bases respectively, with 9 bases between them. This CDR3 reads CASSPRRNYGYTF. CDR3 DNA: TGTGCCAGCAGTCCCAGGAGGAACTATGGCTACACCTTC.

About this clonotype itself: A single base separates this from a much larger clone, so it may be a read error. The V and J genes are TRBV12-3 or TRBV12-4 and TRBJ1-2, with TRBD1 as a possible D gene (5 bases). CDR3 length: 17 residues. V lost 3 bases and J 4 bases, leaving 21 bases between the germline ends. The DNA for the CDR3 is TGTGCCAGCAGTTTCCCCCTCCTCTCGACAGTGAGCTATGGCTACACCTTC. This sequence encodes CASSFPLLSTVSYGYTF.

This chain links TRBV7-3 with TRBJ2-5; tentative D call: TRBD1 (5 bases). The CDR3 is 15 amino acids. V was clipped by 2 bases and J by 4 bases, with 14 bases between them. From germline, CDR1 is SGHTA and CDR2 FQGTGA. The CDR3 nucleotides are TGTGCCAGCAGCTTAGGTCTAGACAGACCAGAGACCCAGTACTTC. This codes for CASSLGLDRPETQYF.

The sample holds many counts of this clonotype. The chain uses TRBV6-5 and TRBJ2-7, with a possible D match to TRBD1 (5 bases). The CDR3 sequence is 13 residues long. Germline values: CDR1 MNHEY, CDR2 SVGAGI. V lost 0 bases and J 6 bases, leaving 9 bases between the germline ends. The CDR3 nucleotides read TGTGCCAGCAGTTACTCGGGGCTCGGCGAGCAGTACTTC. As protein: CASSYSGLGEQYF.

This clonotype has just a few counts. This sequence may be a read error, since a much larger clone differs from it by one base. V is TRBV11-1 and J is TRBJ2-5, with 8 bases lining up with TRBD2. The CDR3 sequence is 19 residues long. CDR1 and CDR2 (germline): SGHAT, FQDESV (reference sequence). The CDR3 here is CASSSIPLGSGATQETQCF. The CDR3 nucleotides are TGTGCCAGCAGCTCTATCCCCCTTGGTAGCGGGGCCACCCAAGAGACCCAGTGCTTC.

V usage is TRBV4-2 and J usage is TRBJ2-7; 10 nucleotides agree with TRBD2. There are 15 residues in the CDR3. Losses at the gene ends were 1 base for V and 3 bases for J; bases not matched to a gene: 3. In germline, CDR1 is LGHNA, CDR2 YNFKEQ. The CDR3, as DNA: TGTGCCAGCAGCCAAGTCCTAGCGGGGGTCTACGAGCAGTACTTC. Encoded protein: CASSQVLAGVYEQYF.

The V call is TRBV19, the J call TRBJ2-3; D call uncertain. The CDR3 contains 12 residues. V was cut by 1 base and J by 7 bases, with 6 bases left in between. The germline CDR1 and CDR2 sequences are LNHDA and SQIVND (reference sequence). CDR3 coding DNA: TGTGCCAGTAGTATAGGAGGCTATACGCAGTATTTT. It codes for CASSIGGYTQYF. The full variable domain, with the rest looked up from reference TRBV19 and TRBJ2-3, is DGGITQSPKYLFRKEGQNVTLSCEQNLNHDAMYWYRQDPGQGLRLIYYSQIVNDFQKGDIAEGYSVSREKKESFPLTVTSAQKNPTAFYLCASSIGGYTQYFGPGTRLTVL.

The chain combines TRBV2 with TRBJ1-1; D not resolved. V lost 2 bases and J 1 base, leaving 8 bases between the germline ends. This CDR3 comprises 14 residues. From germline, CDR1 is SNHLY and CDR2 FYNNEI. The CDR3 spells CASSEWTANTEAFF. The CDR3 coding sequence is TGTGCCAGCAGTGAATGGACGGCGAACACTGAAGCTTTCTTT.

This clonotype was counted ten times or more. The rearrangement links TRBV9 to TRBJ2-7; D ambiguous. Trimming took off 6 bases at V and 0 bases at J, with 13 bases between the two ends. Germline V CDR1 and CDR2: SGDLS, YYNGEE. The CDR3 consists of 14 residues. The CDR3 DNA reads TGTGCCAGCACCCAAGGCGCCTACTCCTACGAGCAGTACTTC. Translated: CASTQGAYSYEQYF.

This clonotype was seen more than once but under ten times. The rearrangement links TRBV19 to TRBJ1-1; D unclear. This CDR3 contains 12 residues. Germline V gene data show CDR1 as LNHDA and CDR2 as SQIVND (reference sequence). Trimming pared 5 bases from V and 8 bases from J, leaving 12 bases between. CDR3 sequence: CASSPSGREAFF. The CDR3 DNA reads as TGTGCCAGTAGTCCCAGTGGTCGAGAAGCTTTCTTT.

The DNA of the CDR3 is TGTGCCAGCAGCTTCTCATATCGGGCGTCACCCCGGGGTGGCTACACCTTC. Translated: CASSFSYRASPRGGYTF. The V gene is TRBV11-2, the J gene TRBJ1-2; no firm D call. CDR3 size: 17 residues. Trimming shortened V by 3 bases and J by 7 bases, and 24 bases separated the two germline ends. CDR1 and CDR2 (germline): SGHAT, FQNNGV.

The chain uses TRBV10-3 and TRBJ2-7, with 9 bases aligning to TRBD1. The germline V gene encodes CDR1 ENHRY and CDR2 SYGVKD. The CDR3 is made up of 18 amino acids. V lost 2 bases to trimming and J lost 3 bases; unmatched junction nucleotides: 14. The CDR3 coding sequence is TGTGCCATCAGTGAGCCAATGACAGGGGGAGGGGGGGACTACGAGCAGTACTTC. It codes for CAISEPMTGGGGDYEQYF.

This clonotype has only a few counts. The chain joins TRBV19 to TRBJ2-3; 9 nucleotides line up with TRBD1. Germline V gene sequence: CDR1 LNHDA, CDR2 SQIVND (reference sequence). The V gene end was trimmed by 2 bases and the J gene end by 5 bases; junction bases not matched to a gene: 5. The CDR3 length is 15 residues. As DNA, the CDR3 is TGTGCCAGTAGTATACCCAGGGACAGGGAAGATACGCAGTATTTT. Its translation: CASSIPRDREDTQYF.

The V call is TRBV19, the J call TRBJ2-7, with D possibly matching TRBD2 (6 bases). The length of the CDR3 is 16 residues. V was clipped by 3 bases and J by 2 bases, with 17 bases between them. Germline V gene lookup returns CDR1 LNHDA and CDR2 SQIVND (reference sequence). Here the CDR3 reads CASSITATGEAYEQYF. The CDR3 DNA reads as TGTGCCAGTAGTATTACAGCGACGGGGGAAGCCTACGAGCAGTACTTC.

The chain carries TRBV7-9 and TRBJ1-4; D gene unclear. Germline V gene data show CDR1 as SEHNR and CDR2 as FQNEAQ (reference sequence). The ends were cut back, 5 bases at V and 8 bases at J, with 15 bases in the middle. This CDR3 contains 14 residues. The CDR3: CASSLDRLGEKLFF. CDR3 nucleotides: TGTGCCAGCAGCCTAGATAGGCTCGGCGAAAAACTGTTTTTT.

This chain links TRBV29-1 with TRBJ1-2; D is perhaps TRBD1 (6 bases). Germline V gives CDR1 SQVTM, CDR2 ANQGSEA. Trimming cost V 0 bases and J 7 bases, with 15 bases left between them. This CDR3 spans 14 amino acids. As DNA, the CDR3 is TGCAGCGTTGAAGATTGGGACACTCGAGGTGGCTACACCTTC. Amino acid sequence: CSVEDWDTRGGYTF.

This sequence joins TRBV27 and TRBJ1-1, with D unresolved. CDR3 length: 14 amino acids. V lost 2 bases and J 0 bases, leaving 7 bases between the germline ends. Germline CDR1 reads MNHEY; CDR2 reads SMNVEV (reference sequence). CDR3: CASSLGLMNTEAFF. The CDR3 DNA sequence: TGTGCCAGCAGTTTAGGTCTCATGAACACTGAAGCTTTCTTT.

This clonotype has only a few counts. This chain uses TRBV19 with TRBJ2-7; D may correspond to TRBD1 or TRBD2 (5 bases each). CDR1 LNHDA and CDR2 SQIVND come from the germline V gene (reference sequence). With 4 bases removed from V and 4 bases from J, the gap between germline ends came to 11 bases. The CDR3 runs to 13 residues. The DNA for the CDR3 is TGTGCCAGTAGTACGCCTTGGGGGTACGAGCAGTACTTC. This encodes CASSTPWGYEQYF.

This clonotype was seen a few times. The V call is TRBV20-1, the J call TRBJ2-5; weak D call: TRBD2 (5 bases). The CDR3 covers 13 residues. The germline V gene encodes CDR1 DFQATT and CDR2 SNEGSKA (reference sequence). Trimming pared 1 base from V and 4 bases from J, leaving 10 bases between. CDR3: CSARVATGETQYF. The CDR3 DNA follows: TGCAGTGCTAGAGTAGCGACGGGAGAGACCCAGTACTTC.

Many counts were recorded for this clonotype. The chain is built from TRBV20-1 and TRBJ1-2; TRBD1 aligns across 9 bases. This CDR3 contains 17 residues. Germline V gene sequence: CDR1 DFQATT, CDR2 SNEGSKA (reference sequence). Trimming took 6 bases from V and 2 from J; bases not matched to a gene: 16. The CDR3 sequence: CSAKTGGSALGNYGYTF. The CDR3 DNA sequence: TGCAGTGCCAAAACAGGGGGCAGCGCGTTGGGCAACTATGGCTACACCTTC.

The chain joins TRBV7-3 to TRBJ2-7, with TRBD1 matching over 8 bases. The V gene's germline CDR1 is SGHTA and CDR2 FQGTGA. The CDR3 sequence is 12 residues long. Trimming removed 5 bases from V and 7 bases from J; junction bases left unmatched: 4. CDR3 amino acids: CASSGTGGEQYF. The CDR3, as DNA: TGTGCCAGCAGCGGTACAGGGGGAGAGCAGTACTTC.

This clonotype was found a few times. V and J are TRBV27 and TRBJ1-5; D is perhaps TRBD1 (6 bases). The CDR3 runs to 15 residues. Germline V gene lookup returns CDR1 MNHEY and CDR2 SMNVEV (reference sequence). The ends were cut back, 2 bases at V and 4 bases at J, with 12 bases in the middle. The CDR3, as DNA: TGTGCCAGCAGTTTAGCGGGGGCGCGGAATCAGCCCCAGCATTTT. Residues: CASSLAGARNQPQHF.

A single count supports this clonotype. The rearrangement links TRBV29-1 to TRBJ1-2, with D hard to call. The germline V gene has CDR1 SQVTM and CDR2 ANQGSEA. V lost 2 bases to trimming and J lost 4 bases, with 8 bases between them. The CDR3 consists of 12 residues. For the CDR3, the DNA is TGCAGCGTTGAATCACTAGGCTATGGCTACACCTTC. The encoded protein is CSVESLGYGYTF.

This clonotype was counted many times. CDR3 sequence (DNA): TGTGCCAGCAGCACGAGACACGGACAGTCAGATACGCAGTATTTT. This encodes CASSTRHGQSDTQYF. This chain uses TRBV7-3 with TRBJ2-3; weak D call: TRBD1 (6 bases). Germline V CDR1 and CDR2: SGHTA, FQGTGA. The ends were cut back, 5 bases at V and 4 bases at J, with 16 bases in the middle. CDR3 length: 15 residues.

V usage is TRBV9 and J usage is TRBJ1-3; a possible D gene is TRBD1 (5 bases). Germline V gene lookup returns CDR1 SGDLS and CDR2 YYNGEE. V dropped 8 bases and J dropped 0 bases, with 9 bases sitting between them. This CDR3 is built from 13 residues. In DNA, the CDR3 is TGTGCCAGTTCCAGGGCCTCTGGAAACACCATATATTTT. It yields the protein CASSRASGNTIYF.

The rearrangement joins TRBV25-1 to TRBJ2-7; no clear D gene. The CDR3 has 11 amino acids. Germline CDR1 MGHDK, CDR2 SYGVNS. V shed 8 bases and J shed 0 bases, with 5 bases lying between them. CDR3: CASGASYEQYF. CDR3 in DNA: TGTGCCAGCGGCGCCTCCTACGAGCAGTACTTC.